Described below is a single TCR beta chain sequence and its context. The antigen remains unidentified. CDR3 length equals 14 residues. Trimming pared 1 base from V and 1 base from J, leaving 7 bases between. Germline loops: CDR1 SGHAT, CDR2 FQNNGV. These data are taken from a study of cytomegalovirus exposure and HLA in healthy donors. Study conclusions and caveats: A missense variant in DCLRE1C was later tied to TCR beta V- and J-gene trimming. Presence/absence comparisons presumed near-even sequencing depth among donors. The study labeled 150 to 200 TCR beta chains cytomegalovirus-associated.

A multiplex PCR was run with 60 Vbeta primers and 13 Jbeta primers. Measured with immunoSEQ multiplex PCR; TCRdb has only the in-frame clones, and not every one. The sample lists about 200,000 clones; 65% to 90% were seen once. Sequenced sample: PBMCs. The sequence was obtained from a woman in her twenties or thirties in good health and CMV-seronegative. V usage is TRBV11-2 and J usage is TRBJ1-1, with unresolved D. CDR3: CASSLGPENTEAFF. The DNA of the CDR3 is TGTGCCAGCAGCTTAGGGCCTGAGAACACTGAAGCTTTCTTT. The complete variable domain, with remaining parts taken from reference TRBV11-2 and TRBJ1-1, reads EAGVAQSPRYKIIEKRQSVAFWCNPISGHATLYWYQQILGQGPKLLIQFQNNGVVDDSQLPKDRFSAERLKGVDSTLKIQPAKLEDSAVYLCASSLGPENTEAFFGQGTRLTVV.